These 7 T cell receptor beta chains originate from one sample sequenced in a study of OX40 agonist ivuxolimab in advanced cancers. Generated by immunoSEQ multiplex PCR, the TCRdb table keeps only in-frame clones and is missing some. This table holds approximately 94,000 clones, approximately 80% found once. Sequenced material: CD4+ or CD8+ T cells sorted from blood, taken in a trial of the OX40 agonist ivuxolimab. All receptors derive from an adult with an advanced solid tumor such as melanoma, head and neck, liver or kidney cancer.

The V gene is TRBV5-4, the J gene TRBJ1-1, with D unresolved. The CDR3 runs to 9 residues. Germline V CDR1 and CDR2: SGHNT, YYREEE (reference sequence). Here the CDR3 DNA reads TGTGGGGGAAGCACTGAAGCTTTCTTT. It specifies CGGSTEAFF.

This clone appeared once. V is TRBV28 and J is TRBJ2-5, with D unclear. Germline CDR1 reads MDHEN; CDR2 reads SYDVKM. The CDR3 runs 13 residues. The V end lost 7 bases, the J end lost 4 bases, and 13 bases lay between the germline ends. The CDR3 DNA sequence: TGTGCCAGCAACCTCCCCCCCCCAGAGACCCAGTACTTC. It translates to CASNLPPPETQYF.

V gene TRBV10-1 combines with J gene TRBJ1-4, with no clear D. Trimming stripped 2 bases from V and 5 bases from J, with 12 bases between. This CDR3 is built from 15 residues. Germline loops: CDR1 WNHNN, CDR2 SYGVQD (reference sequence). The CDR3 loop reads CASSEGSSRNEKLFF. The CDR3 coding sequence is TGCGCCAGCAGTGAGGGGTCTAGCAGAAATGAAAAACTGTTTTTT.

The chain joins TRBV28 to TRBJ2-3; a weak D match, TRBD1 (5 bases). V dropped 9 bases and J dropped 0 bases, with 10 bases sitting between them. Germline V lookup: CDR1 MDHEN, CDR2 SYDVKM. The CDR3 contains 13 residues. The CDR3 here is CASRGASTDTQYF. The DNA of the CDR3 is TGTGCCAGTCGTGGGGCTAGCACAGATACGCAGTATTTT.

The genes are TRBV7-2 and TRBJ2-3; D unclear. CDR3 length: 12 residues. The ends were cut back, 6 bases at V and 2 bases at J, with 6 bases in the middle. From germline, CDR1 is SGHTA and CDR2 FQGNSA. The CDR3 DNA is TGTGCCAGCAGGAGAGACACAGATACGCAGTATTTT. Its translation is CASRRDTDTQYF.

V and J are TRBV10-3 and TRBJ2-7, with D hard to call. The germline gives CDR1 ENHRY, CDR2 SYGVKD. CDR3 length: 14 amino acids. The germline V and J ends were trimmed by 10 bases and 2 bases, with 18 bases remaining between them. DNA of the CDR3: TGTGCCACCGATGAACCGGGCCGAACCTACGAGCAGTACTTC. Amino acid sequence: CATDEPGRTYEQYF.

The V call is TRBV6-6, the J call TRBJ2-3; tentative D call: TRBD2 (5 bases). This CDR3 is built from 13 residues. Deletions cut 6 bases from V and 3 bases from J, with 10 bases between. The germline V gene encodes CDR1 MNHNY and CDR2 SVGAGI (reference sequence). The CDR3 nucleotides read TGTGCCAGCAGGGACTCAGCAACAGATACGCAGTATTTT. Amino acids: CASRDSATDTQYF.